Following are 32 T cell receptor beta chains from one sample sequenced in a study of PD-1 blockade in classical Hodgkin lymphoma. Each patient's relapse followed autologous stem cell transplantation, and brentuximab vedotin exposure varied. Profiling relied on immunoSEQ multiplex PCR, and the TCRdb table lists in-frame clones only, not all of them. This table has roughly 92,000 clones, roughly 90% appearing once. Sequencing was performed on peripheral blood mononuclear cells (PBMCs), taken at baseline. Receptors were obtained from a human donor with classical Hodgkin lymphoma.

The rearrangement uses TRBV7-9 and TRBJ2-7, with 8 nucleotides matching TRBD1. The CDR3 is 15 residues long. V lost 5 bases, J lost 0 bases, and 6 bases stayed unmatched. Germline CDR1 and CDR2: SEHNR and FQNEAQ (reference sequence). In DNA, the CDR3 is TGTGCCAGCAGCGGGACCGGGACAGGCTCCTACGAGCAGTACTTC. It yields the protein CASSGTGTGSYEQYF.

The V call is TRBV28, the J call TRBJ2-3; TRBD1 is a possible D gene (6 bases). This CDR3 is 15 amino acids long. The V and J ends lost 7 bases and 3 bases respectively, with 17 bases between them. Germline loops: CDR1 MDHEN, CDR2 SYDVKM. CDR3 DNA: TGTGCCAGCACCCGGCCCGGAAGGGGGACAGATACGCAGTATTTT. Translation gives CASTRPGRGTDTQYF.

The chain links TRBV10-1 to TRBJ2-5, with 7 bases aligning to TRBD1. The CDR3 has 14 residues. The V gene end was trimmed by 4 bases and the J gene end by 1 base; junction bases not matched to a gene: 3. Germline lookup yields CDR1 WNHNN and CDR2 SYGVQD (reference sequence). The chain's CDR3 is CASSGDRLQETQYF. The CDR3 DNA reads as TGCGCCAGCAGTGGGGACAGACTCCAAGAGACCCAGTACTTC.

V usage is TRBV27 and J usage is TRBJ2-1, with TRBD2 matching 10 bases. V trimming: 3 bases; J trimming: 7 bases; junction bases outside the gene matches: 12. The length of the CDR3 is 17 residues. From germline, CDR1 is MNHEY and CDR2 SMNVEV (reference sequence). This CDR3 reads CASSFTSGRALFNEQFF. CDR3 sequence (DNA): TGTGCCAGCAGTTTTACGAGCGGGAGGGCCCTTTTTAATGAGCAGTTCTTC.

V and J are TRBV7-9 and TRBJ1-4; D is unresolved. CDR3 size: 14 residues. The germline V gene has CDR1 SEHNR and CDR2 FQNEAQ (reference sequence). The germline V and J ends were trimmed by 5 bases and 4 bases, with 11 bases remaining between them. This chain's CDR3 is CASSPFAGNEKLFF. CDR3 coding DNA: TGTGCCAGCAGCCCTTTTGCCGGTAATGAAAAACTGTTTTTT.

The chain is built from TRBV5-5 and TRBJ2-5; D not resolved. CDR1 and CDR2 (germline): SGHKS, YYEKEE (reference sequence). The CDR3 contains 15 residues. V dropped 0 bases and J dropped 0 bases, with 9 bases sitting between them. The CDR3 DNA sequence: TGTGCCAGCAGCTTGGGACTCCGATACCAAGAGACCCAGTACTTC. This sequence encodes CASSLGLRYQETQYF.

The V gene is TRBV30, the J gene TRBJ2-7; 8 nucleotides agree with TRBD1. Germline CDR1 and CDR2: GTSNPN and SVGIG (reference sequence). J was trimmed by 6 bases and V by 4 bases; bases with no gene match: 11. The CDR3 has 14 amino acids. The CDR3 region is CAWTRHDRGFEQYF. CDR3 coding DNA: TGTGCCTGGACACGACACGACAGGGGATTCGAGCAGTACTTC.

This clone was counted once. The CDR3: CASSPRTGATGELFF. The CDR3 nucleotides read TGTGCCAGCAGTCCTCGGACAGGAGCCACCGGGGAGCTGTTTTTT. The chain couples TRBV27 to TRBJ2-2; 7 bases are shared with TRBD1. CDR3 length: 15 residues. V lost 5 bases and J lost 4; bases outside the gene matches: 7. Germline CDR1 reads MNHEY; CDR2 reads SMNVEV (reference sequence).

This clone was counted once. The rearrangement uses TRBV30 and TRBJ2-3, with a possible D match to TRBD2 (7 bases). There are 14 residues in the CDR3. Trimming cost V 8 bases and J 1 base, with 16 bases left between them. Germline CDR1 reads GTSNPN; CDR2 reads SVGIG (reference sequence). The CDR3 DNA reads as TGTGCCAATGGGGGGGCGGGAGGCACAGATACGCAGTATTTT. Amino acid sequence: CANGGAGGTDTQYF.

The chain recombines TRBV29-1 with TRBJ2-7; D may be TRBD1 (6 bases). V was pared by 5 bases and J by 4 bases, with 9 bases between. CDR1 and CDR2 from the germline V gene are SQVTM and ANQGSEA. The CDR3 length is 11 residues. CDR3 sequence (DNA): TGCAGCGTTAGGGGGAGATACGAGCAGTACTTC. It encodes CSVRGRYEQYF.

The chain employs TRBV11-3 and TRBJ2-3; the match to TRBD2 covers 7 bases. V trimming: 5 bases; J trimming: 9 bases; junction bases outside the gene matches: 8. CDR3 length equals 13 residues. Per the germline V gene, CDR1 is SGHNT and CDR2 is YENEEA. The CDR3 protein is CASSRGAGETQYF. The CDR3 bases are TGTGCCAGCAGCCGAGGGGCGGGGGAGACGCAGTATTTT.

The chain joins TRBV21-1 to TRBJ1-4. TRBV21-1 is assigned pseudogene status. This CDR3 spans 20 amino acids. The CDR3 loop reads CASSKAGVLTVRQPNEKLFF. As DNA, the CDR3 is TGTGCCAGCAGCAAAGCGGGGGTCTTGACAGTACGACAGCCTAATGAAAAACTGTTTTTT.

The chain employs TRBV5-1 and TRBJ2-1; the match to TRBD1 covers 9 bases. The CDR3 runs to 17 residues. Germline CDR1 and CDR2: SGHRS and YFSETQ. Germline trimming cut 4 bases from V and 4 bases from J; bases unmatched to any gene: 12. CDR3 region: CASSVTTGTGRYNEQFF. The DNA for the CDR3 is TGCGCCAGCAGCGTCACGACCGGGACAGGGAGGTACAATGAGCAGTTCTTC.

The chain links TRBV7-2 to TRBJ2-7; 10 bases line up with TRBD2. Germline lookup yields CDR1 SGHTA and CDR2 FQGNSA. The length of the CDR3 is 16 residues. J lost 5 bases, V lost 4 bases, and 11 bases had no gene match. The CDR3 spells CASSSRPAGGPDEQYF. The CDR3 DNA is TGTGCCAGCAGCTCCCGCCCAGCGGGAGGGCCAGACGAGCAGTACTTC.

The CDR3 bases are TGCGCCAGCAGCCTTATAGCGGGACAAACAGATACGCAGTATTTT. Its translation is CASSLIAGQTDTQYF. The V gene is TRBV4-1, the J gene TRBJ2-3; 8 bases agree with TRBD2. The junction had 6 bases not matched to a gene; V was cut back by 4 bases and J by 3 bases. This CDR3 comprises 15 residues. Germline-derived CDR1 and CDR2 are MGHRA and YSYEKL.

The V and J genes are TRBV4-1 and TRBJ1-1, with D possibly matching TRBD1 (5 bases). The CDR3 extends over 14 amino acids. V dropped 6 bases and J dropped 6 bases, with 17 bases sitting between them. Germline lookup yields CDR1 MGHRA and CDR2 YSYEKL. CDR3 protein: CASRLGPGGAEAFF. The DNA for the CDR3 is TGCGCCAGCAGACTGGGGCCTGGCGGGGCTGAAGCTTTCTTT.

The chain uses TRBV6-5 and TRBJ2-7; 9 positions agree with TRBD1. The CDR3 contains 14 residues. J was trimmed by 3 bases and V by 6 bases; bases with no gene match: 6. Germline CDR1 is MNHEY and CDR2 is SVGAGI. This CDR3 reads CASRTGTGIYEQYF. The CDR3 bases are TGTGCCAGCAGGACCGGGACAGGGATCTACGAGCAGTACTTC.

The rearrangement links TRBV5-4 to TRBJ1-1, with D hard to call. Trimming took off 0 bases at V and 3 bases at J, with 9 bases between the two ends. CDR1 SGHNT and CDR2 YYREEE come from the germline V gene (reference sequence). This CDR3 comprises 14 residues. CDR3 DNA sequence: TGTGCCAGCAGCTTGGGCAACATCGACACTGAAGCTTTCTTT. This codes for CASSLGNIDTEAFF.

The rearrangement uses TRBV5-4 and TRBJ2-7, with D tentatively TRBD2 (5 bases). The CDR3 runs 14 residues. V lost 4 bases, J lost 0 bases, and 11 bases lay in between. Germline lookup yields CDR1 SGHNT and CDR2 YYREEE (reference sequence). CDR3 nucleotide sequence: TGTGCCAGCAGCACTACTAGTATCTCCTACGAGCAGTACTTC. The encoded protein is CASSTTSISYEQYF.

The chain is built from TRBV27 and TRBJ1-2; D gene uncertain. Trimming took 6 bases from V and 4 from J, leaving 15 bases between them. CDR3 length: 14 residues. The germline V gene has CDR1 MNHEY and CDR2 SMNVEV (reference sequence). As DNA, the CDR3 is TGTGCCAGCAGCCCCTCCGGCAGCCTCTATGGCTACACCTTC. This encodes CASSPSGSLYGYTF.

This clone showed up just once. The chain has TRBV6-5 and TRBJ2-1, with D unresolved. This CDR3 contains 14 residues. In germline, CDR1 is MNHEY, CDR2 SVGAGI. Trimming shortened V by 6 bases and J by 6 bases, and 15 bases separated the two germline ends. The CDR3 coding sequence is TGTGCCAGCAGCCCACCATCTCAATTCAATGAGCAGTTCTTC. Protein sequence: CASSPPSQFNEQFF.

Notes on this clone: Sequence at one end of the junction differs from germline and may be a read error. V and J are TRBV6-1 and TRBJ2-3; D might be TRBD1 (6 bases). The CDR3 covers 13 residues. Germline lookup yields CDR1 MNHNS and CDR2 SASEGT. The CDR3: CASSTRGGPSPHF. The CDR3, as DNA: TGTGCCAGCAGTACGCGAGGGGGACCGAGCCCGCATTTT.

This chain connects TRBV28 to TRBJ2-1, with D tentatively TRBD1 (5 bases). The CDR3 runs 13 residues. Trimming cost V 5 bases and J 8 bases, with 13 bases left between them. Germline assignment: CDR1 MDHEN and CDR2 SYDVKM. This CDR3 is CASSPTGGDEQFF. CDR3 bases: TGTGCCAGCAGTCCTACAGGTGGGGATGAGCAGTTCTTC.

The V call is TRBV5-1, the J call TRBJ1-5; no firm D call. CDR3 length: 13 amino acids. Germline V gene sequence: CDR1 SGHRS, CDR2 YFSETQ. V dropped 1 base and J dropped 7 bases, with 9 bases sitting between them. The CDR3 coding sequence is TGCGCCAGCAGCTTGAAGGCTGACCAGCCCCAGCATTTT. This sequence encodes CASSLKADQPQHF.

The V gene is TRBV18, the J gene TRBJ2-7; TRBD1 agrees at 10 bases. Germline CDR1 KGHSH, CDR2 LQKENI. V shed 2 bases, J shed 4 bases, and the junction held 5 bases outside the gene matches. The CDR3 runs 15 residues. This CDR3 is CASSPSLGQGYEQYF. For the CDR3, the DNA is TGTGCCAGCTCACCATCTCTGGGACAGGGGTACGAGCAGTACTTC.

This chain joins TRBV5-1 and TRBJ2-6, with D perhaps TRBD1 (6 bases). Germline assignment: CDR1 SGHRS and CDR2 YFSETQ. V lost 5 bases, J lost 0 bases, and 9 bases lay in between. This CDR3 region has 15 residues. The CDR3 DNA is TGCGCCAGCAGACAGGGAAGCTCTGGGGCCAACGTCCTGACTTTC. Protein: CASRQGSSGANVLTF.

This clone appeared once. This chain uses TRBV11-2 with TRBJ1-4; D is ambiguous. CDR3 length: 14 residues. Germline V gene sequence: CDR1 SGHAT, CDR2 FQNNGV. Trimming took 0 bases from V and 7 from J, leaving 9 bases between them. The CDR3 DNA is TGTGCCAGCAGCTTAGAGGGCAAGGTTGAAAAACTGTTTTTT. It yields the protein CASSLEGKVEKLFF. Combining the CDR3 with reference TRBV11-2 and TRBJ1-4 gives the whole variable domain EAGVAQSPRYKIIEKRQSVAFWCNPISGHATLYWYQQILGQGPKLLIQFQNNGVVDDSQLPKDRFSAERLKGVDSTLKIQPAKLEDSAVYLCASSLEGKVEKLFFGSGTQLSVL.

The chain uses TRBV9 and TRBJ2-4, with D possibly being TRBD1 or TRBD2 (5 bases each). The CDR3 loop spans 15 amino acids. Per the germline V gene, CDR1 is SGDLS and CDR2 is YYNGEE. V lost 0 bases, J lost 2 bases, and 9 bases lay in between. The CDR3 is CASSVVGDSKNIQYF. CDR3 in DNA: TGTGCCAGCAGCGTAGTGGGGGATTCCAAAAACATTCAGTACTTC.

The rearrangement links TRBV6-4 to TRBJ2-2, with 14 nucleotides matching TRBD2. Germline CDR1 MRHNA, CDR2 SNTAGT. The CDR3 has 16 amino acids. Germline trimming cut 5 bases from V and 7 bases from J; bases unmatched to any gene: 6. CDR3 in amino acids: CASSRLAGGQSGELFF. In DNA, the CDR3 is TGTGCCAGCAGTCGACTAGCGGGAGGGCAAAGCGGGGAGCTGTTTTTT.

The J gene is TRBJ2-2, the V gene TRBV5-1; a weak D match, TRBD2 (6 bases). Trimming left V 0 bases short and J 5 bases short, with 8 bases between. Per the germline V gene, CDR1 is SGHRS and CDR2 is YFSETQ. CDR3 length equals 14 residues. The CDR3 loop reads CASSLAGTTGELFF. The CDR3 region has the DNA TGCGCCAGCAGCTTGGCGGGGACTACCGGGGAGCTGTTTTTT. The full variable domain, in which reference TRBV5-1 and TRBJ2-2 provide the parts outside the CDR3, is KAGVTQTPRYLIKTRGQQVTLSCSPISGHRSVSWYQQTPGQGLQFLFEYFSETQRNKGNFPGRFSGRQFSNSRSEMNVSTLELGDSALYLCASSLAGTTGELFFGEGSRLTVL.

The gene calls are TRBV7-8 and TRBJ2-7; perhaps D is TRBD1 or TRBD2 (5 bases each). Trimming cost V 5 bases and J 2 bases, with 22 bases left between them. CDR1 SGHVS and CDR2 FQNEAQ come from the germline V gene. This CDR3 has 17 residues. The CDR3 bases are TGTGCCAGCAGCACCCTTATCCGGGACGGGCAGACCTACGAGCAGTACTTC. This encodes CASSTLIRDGQTYEQYF.

The genes are TRBV6-1 and TRBJ2-5, with TRBD1 matching 8 bases. From germline, CDR1 is MNHNS and CDR2 SASEGT. The CDR3 is 13 residues long. With 7 bases clipped from V and 3 bases from J, the junction kept 4 bases outside the gene matches. The CDR3 loop is CASTDRVEETQYF. CDR3 DNA sequence: TGTGCCAGCACGGACAGGGTGGAAGAGACCCAGTACTTC.